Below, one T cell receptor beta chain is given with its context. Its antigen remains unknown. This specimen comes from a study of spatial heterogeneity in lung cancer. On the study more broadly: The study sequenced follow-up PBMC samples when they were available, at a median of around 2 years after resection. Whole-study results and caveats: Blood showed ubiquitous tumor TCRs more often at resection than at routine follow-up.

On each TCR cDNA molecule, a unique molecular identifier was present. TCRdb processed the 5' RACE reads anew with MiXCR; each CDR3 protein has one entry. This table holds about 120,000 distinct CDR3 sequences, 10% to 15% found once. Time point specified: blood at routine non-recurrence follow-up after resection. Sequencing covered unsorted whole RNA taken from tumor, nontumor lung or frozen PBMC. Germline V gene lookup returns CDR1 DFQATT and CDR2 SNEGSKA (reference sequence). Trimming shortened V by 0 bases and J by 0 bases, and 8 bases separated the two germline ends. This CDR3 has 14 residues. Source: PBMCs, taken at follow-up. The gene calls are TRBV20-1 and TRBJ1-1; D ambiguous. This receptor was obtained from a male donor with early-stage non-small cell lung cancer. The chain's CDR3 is CSARDGSVNTEAFF. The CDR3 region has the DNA TGCAGTGCTAGAGATGGGTCAGTGAACACTGAAGCTTTCTTT.